This TCR beta chain emerged from a study of blood T cell repertoires in COVID-19. About the research overall: PBMCs, B-cell-depleted T cells, or T cells were the source of the cDNA or gDNA that made up the material.

Per the original methods: Nucleated cell number was recorded as an estimate derived from reference gene primer amplification. Measured with immunoSEQ multiplex PCR; TCRdb has only the in-frame clones, and not every one. The DNA gave D and trimming, while V, J and clone size come from that table. The repertoire holds roughly 310,000 clones, with 75% to 90% as singletons. The CDR3 runs to 16 residues. The J segment lost 4 bases and the V segment lost 4 bases, leaving 12 bases of the junction unmatched. CDR1 and CDR2 from the germline V gene are SQVTM and ANQGSEA. The clonotype was recovered from a woman aged 30 to 39 with COVID-19, enrolled during active disease. The sequenced material came from peripheral blood. V usage is TRBV29-1 and J usage is TRBJ1-5, with 8 bases fitting TRBD1. This CDR3 is CSVGIGQGDPNQPQHF. CDR3 in DNA: TGCAGCGTTGGGATAGGACAGGGAGACCCTAATCAGCCCCAGCATTTT.